The 29 T cell receptor beta chains below come from one sample, sequenced in a study of blood T cells in healthy people across ages. A second PCR, run for 7 to 11 cycles, used a sample-barcoded 5' primer plus a J-beta primer mix. TCRdb re-analysed the 5' RACE reads in MiXCR, keeping a single row per CDR3 protein. Here the sample spans 980,000 or so distinct CDR3 sequences, about 44% being singletons. Input material: blood. The receptors originated from a man aged 30 to 39 in good health.

This clonotype was seen a handful of times. The chain joins TRBV20-1 to TRBJ1-4; D gene uncertain. Germline-derived CDR1 and CDR2 are DFQATT and SNEGSKA (reference sequence). The CDR3 spans 9 residues. The CDR3 spells CRISRKLFF. CDR3 sequence (DNA): TGCAGAATAAGCAGGAAACTGTTTTTT.

This clonotype occurred a few times. This chain connects TRBV5-1 to TRBJ2-3; D may be TRBD1 (6 bases). This CDR3 region has 16 residues. Germline V gives CDR1 SGHRS, CDR2 YFSETQ. Deletions cut 1 base from V and 4 bases from J, with 16 bases between. The CDR3 region has the DNA TGCGCCAGCAGCTTGATTGGGACATACCCCGCAGATACGCAGTATTTT. Its translation: CASSLIGTYPADTQYF.

This chain joins TRBV4-2 and TRBJ2-3; 8 bases are shared with TRBD1. The germline gives CDR1 LGHNA, CDR2 YNFKEQ. CDR3 length: 15 amino acids. V was clipped by 4 bases and J by 1 base; unmatched bases: 4. CDR3 protein: CASSPMTGGTDTQYF. The CDR3 DNA reads TGTGCCAGCAGCCCAATGACAGGGGGCACAGATACGCAGTATTTT.

The chain joins TRBV29-1 to TRBJ2-1; the D gene is possibly TRBD1 (7 bases). Trimming removed 2 bases from V and 6 bases from J, with 17 bases in between. From germline, CDR1 is SQVTM and CDR2 ANQGSEA. The CDR3 extends over 15 amino acids. CDR3 region: CSVELGSRGANEQFF. The DNA of the CDR3 is TGCAGCGTTGAATTAGGTTCCAGGGGGGCCAATGAGCAGTTCTTC.

This sequence joins TRBV2 and TRBJ1-1; D perhaps matches TRBD1 (5 bases). The CDR3 sequence is 15 residues long. Looked up from germline, CDR1 is SNHLY and CDR2 is FYNNEI. The germline V and J ends were trimmed by 6 bases and 1 base, with 15 bases remaining between them. CDR3 nucleotide sequence: TGTGCCAGCAGACACCCCGGGACGGAGAACACTGAAGCTTTCTTT. This translates into CASRHPGTENTEAFF. Using reference TRBV2 and TRBJ1-1 for the parts outside the CDR3, the full variable domain is EPEVTQTPSHQVTQMGQEVILRCVPISNHLYFYWYRQILGQKVEFLVSFYNNEISEKSEIFDDQFSVERPDGSNFTLKIRSTKLEDSAMYFCASRHPGTENTEAFFGQGTRLTVV.

This clonotype occurred many times. The gene calls are TRBV7-9 and TRBJ2-7, with a tentative D call TRBD2 (7 bases). The CDR3 consists of 17 residues. Trimming took 5 bases from V and 4 from J, leaving 24 bases between them. The V gene's germline CDR1 is SEHNR and CDR2 FQNEAQ (reference sequence). The CDR3 nucleotides read TGTGCCAGCAGCCTTCGGACAGCGGGGAGCCCGACGTACGAGCAGTACTTC. Encoded protein: CASSLRTAGSPTYEQYF.

This clonotype was detected many times. The chain employs TRBV20-1 and TRBJ2-5; 7 nucleotides align to TRBD1. V lost 3 bases, J lost 4 bases, and 2 bases stayed unmatched. The CDR3 is 12 residues long. The V gene's germline CDR1 is DFQATT and CDR2 SNEGSKA (reference sequence). CDR3 bases: TGCAGTGCTAGGAGGGGGCCAGAGACCCAGTACTTC. The encoded protein is CSARRGPETQYF.

The J gene is TRBJ1-5, the V gene TRBV4-1; D is ambiguous. Trimming took off 0 bases at V and 1 base at J, with 7 bases between the two ends. The CDR3 sequence is 15 residues long. Germline lookup yields CDR1 MGHRA and CDR2 YSYEKL. The CDR3: CASSQEEYSNQPQHF. The CDR3 bases are TGCGCCAGCAGCCAAGAGGAGTACAGCAATCAGCCCCAGCATTTT.

The chain links TRBV27 to TRBJ2-7; D perhaps matches TRBD1 (5 bases). This CDR3 comprises 14 residues. CDR1 and CDR2 from the germline V gene are MNHEY and SMNVEV (reference sequence). Trimming shortened V by 1 base and J by 2 bases, and 9 bases separated the two germline ends. This CDR3 is CASSLWGSTYEQYF. The CDR3 DNA reads TGTGCCAGCAGTTTATGGGGCAGCACCTACGAGCAGTACTTC.

This clonotype was seen a single time. The rearrangement uses TRBV2 and TRBJ1-1; the D is unclear. This CDR3 has 14 amino acids. With 8 bases removed from V and 1 base from J, the gap between germline ends came to 14 bases. The V gene's germline CDR1 is SNHLY and CDR2 FYNNEI. The CDR3 bases are TGTGCCAGCCCCGAGAGGCGGAAGAACACTGAAGCTTTCTTT. Protein sequence: CASPERRKNTEAFF.

Concerning this clonotype: This may come from a read error, since a much larger clone is one base off. This chain links TRBV4-3 with TRBJ2-3; D unclear. V was clipped by 0 bases and J by 6 bases, with 10 bases between them. The CDR3 loop spans 14 amino acids. Germline V gene data show CDR1 as LGHNA and CDR2 as YSLEER. For the CDR3, the DNA is TGCGCCAGCAGCCAAGAGCAAGGGTCTGATACGCAGTATTTT. Its protein product is CASSQEQGSDTQYF.

The rearrangement links TRBV9 to TRBJ2-7; 11 bases agree with TRBD1. V shed 7 bases, J shed 1 base, and the junction held 13 bases outside the gene matches. The length of the CDR3 is 17 residues. CDR1 is SGDLS, CDR2 YYNGEE, per germline. CDR3 DNA sequence: TGTGCCAGCTCCCTGGGACAGGGGGGTTGGGATTCCTACGAGCAGTACTTC. As protein: CASSLGQGGWDSYEQYF.

The V gene is TRBV28, the J gene TRBJ1-1; D possibly corresponds to TRBD1 (6 bases). The V and J ends lost 4 bases and 2 bases respectively, with 8 bases between them. The CDR3 runs to 13 residues. Germline CDR1 reads MDHEN; CDR2 reads SYDVKM. The CDR3 region has the DNA TGTGCCAGCAGTTGGACAGATAACACTGAAGCTTTCTTT. Amino acids: CASSWTDNTEAFF.

The chain couples TRBV29-1 to TRBJ1-2; no reliable D call. The germline V gene encodes CDR1 SQVTM and CDR2 ANQGSEA. The CDR3 spans 10 residues. V was trimmed by 1 base and J by 8 bases, leaving 5 bases between them. CDR3 coding DNA: TGCAGCGTTGAAGGAGGGGGCTACACCTTC. It yields the protein CSVEGGGYTF.

This clonotype has just a few counts. The V gene is TRBV20-1, the J gene TRBJ2-7; no reliable D call. The tail of the sequence fits TRBJ2-5 better, so the J call may be wrong. The germline gives CDR1 DFQATT, CDR2 SNEGSKA (reference sequence). The CDR3 covers 13 residues. The CDR3 DNA sequence: TGCAGTGTGGACGCGAACCCGGGTGAGACCCAGTACTTC. This sequence encodes CSVDANPGETQYF.

The chain recombines TRBV10-3 with TRBJ2-3; possibly TRBD1 or TRBD2 for D (5 bases each). CDR3 length: 18 residues. Trimming cost V 3 bases and J 2 bases, with 21 bases left between them. Germline V gene data show CDR1 as ENHRY and CDR2 as SYGVKD. The CDR3 loop is CAISDLVGAPQNTDTQYF. The CDR3 nucleotides read TGTGCCATCAGTGATTTAGTCGGGGCCCCCCAAAACACAGATACGCAGTATTTT.

This clonotype is a singleton in its sample. The V call is TRBV5-6, the J call TRBJ1-5; no reliable D call. Trimming removed 4 bases from V and 0 bases from J, with 14 bases in between. Per germline, CDR1 SGHDT and CDR2 YYEEEE. The CDR3 is made up of 16 amino acids. CDR3 sequence reads: CASSPTTNYSNQPQHF. In nucleotides, the CDR3 is TGTGCCAGCAGCCCAACCACGAATTATAGCAATCAGCCCCAGCATTTT.

This clonotype was picked up many times. The chain joins TRBV4-2 to TRBJ2-7; D gene unclear. Trimming left V 1 base short and J 3 bases short, with 10 bases between. This CDR3 is 14 amino acids long. Germline CDR1 and CDR2: LGHNA and YNFKEQ. The CDR3, as DNA: TGTGCCAGCAGCCAAGGGACGGAGAACTACGAGCAGTACTTC. Residues: CASSQGTENYEQYF.

This clonotype was detected only once. The genes are TRBV3-1 and TRBJ1-1, with D maybe TRBD1 (6 bases). Per the germline V gene, CDR1 is LGHDT and CDR2 is YNNKEL (reference sequence). The CDR3 covers 16 residues. Trimming pared 4 bases from V and 4 bases from J, leaving 19 bases between. CDR3 coding DNA: TGTGCCAGCAGCCTTCCCACACGGGGGCTGGCCACTGAAGCTTTCTTT. Translating it yields CASSLPTRGLATEAFF.

Regarding this clonotype: A much more abundant neighbour one base away suggests this may be a read error. The V and J genes are TRBV12-3 or TRBV12-4 and TRBJ1-2, with unresolved D. The CDR3 runs to 14 residues. The CDR3 here is CASSLPQLNYGNTF. The CDR3 DNA reads as TGTGCCAGCAGTTTGCCCCAGCTGAACTATGGCAACACCTTC.

This clonotype was counted only a few times. The chain combines TRBV6-6 with TRBJ2-7, with a possible D match to TRBD2 (6 bases). V shed 6 bases and J shed 2 bases, with 17 bases lying between them. CDR3 length: 15 residues. CDR1 MNHNY and CDR2 SVGAGI come from the germline V gene (reference sequence). The CDR3 reads CASSIPGTVPYEQYF. DNA for the CDR3: TGTGCCAGCAGCATACCGGGGACTGTGCCCTACGAGCAGTACTTC.

The chain carries TRBV3-1 and TRBJ1-2; tentative D call: TRBD1 (5 bases). Germline loops: CDR1 LGHDT, CDR2 YNNKEL (reference sequence). The CDR3 is made up of 17 amino acids. Trimming removed 1 base from V and 0 bases from J, with 15 bases in between. DNA for the CDR3: TGTGCCAGCAGCCAAGGGCTTAAGGGGATTGCTAACTATGGCTACACCTTC. This gives the protein CASSQGLKGIANYGYTF. The variable domain in full, with the rest retrieved from reference TRBV3-1 and TRBJ1-2, is DTAVSQTPKYLVTQMGNDKSIKCEQNLGHDTMYWYKQDSKKFLKIMFSYNNKELIINETVPNRFSPKSPDKAHLNLHINSLELGDSAVYFCASSQGLKGIANYGYTFGSGTRLTVV.

The chain uses TRBV12-3 or TRBV12-4 and TRBJ2-4, with TRBD2 matching 8 bases. This CDR3 is built from 15 residues. The trim removed 5 bases at V and 3 bases at J, leaving 6 bases unmatched. The CDR3 region has the DNA TGTGCCAGCAGTACATCGGGACTAGACAAAAACATTCAGTACTTC. It is translated as CASSTSGLDKNIQYF.

The table lists this clonotype with a count of one. The chain recombines TRBV20-1 with TRBJ2-4, with TRBD1 as a possible D gene (6 bases). The J call may be in error: the DNA end matches TRBJ2-7 better. This CDR3 is built from 14 residues. Germline V gene data show CDR1 as DFQATT and CDR2 as SNEGSKA (reference sequence). The CDR3 DNA sequence: TGCAGTGCTAGAGATGGACAGAGGACTGCCGAGCAGTACTTC. Translation gives CSARDGQRTAEQYF.

This clonotype has just a few counts. This chain uses TRBV6-1 with TRBJ2-3, with 7 nucleotides matching TRBD1. CDR3 length: 15 amino acids. Germline V CDR1 and CDR2: MNHNS, SASEGT. Trimming cost V 1 base and J 4 bases; bases outside gene matches: 5. The CDR3 region is CASSEETGWADTQYF. CDR3 DNA sequence: TGTGCCAGCAGTGAAGAGACAGGGTGGGCAGATACGCAGTATTTT.

The J gene is TRBJ1-5, the V gene TRBV20-1, with 8 nucleotides matching TRBD1. The ends lost 6 bases at V and 5 bases at J; junction bases unmatched: 6. This CDR3 spans 13 amino acids. Germline V gene sequence: CDR1 DFQATT, CDR2 SNEGSKA (reference sequence). The CDR3 DNA is TGCAGTGCCCTGGACAGGGCAGATCAGCCCCAGCATTTT. Translation gives CSALDRADQPQHF.

The DNA for the CDR3 is TGTGCCAGCAGTTCCACTACAGGGAGAGGGAGCACTGAAGCTTTCTTT. As protein: CASSSTTGRGSTEAFF. The rearrangement links TRBV27 to TRBJ1-1, with D possibly TRBD1 on 6 matching bases. The CDR3 covers 16 residues. Germline assignment: CDR1 MNHEY and CDR2 SMNVEV (reference sequence). Trimming left V 4 bases short and J 4 bases short, with 19 bases between.

V is TRBV20-1 and J is TRBJ2-1; 7 positions agree with TRBD2. Germline V gives CDR1 DFQATT, CDR2 SNEGSKA (reference sequence). V shed 5 bases, J shed 1 base, and the junction held 5 bases outside the gene matches. The CDR3 sequence is 14 residues long. CDR3 in DNA: TGCAGTGCTCCCCTAGCGGTATCCTACAATGAGCAGTTCTTC. This translates into CSAPLAVSYNEQFF.

The chain links TRBV5-6 to TRBJ2-2, with D unclear. V dropped 0 bases and J dropped 6 bases, with 9 bases sitting between them. Germline loops: CDR1 SGHDT, CDR2 YYEEEE. The CDR3 is made up of 14 amino acids. DNA of the CDR3: TGTGCCAGCAGCTTGGTTGGGTCTCCCGGGGAGCTGTTTTTT. Translated, it gives CASSLVGSPGELFF.